These 20 T cell receptor beta chains were all obtained from the same sample, sequenced in a study of post-analysis software for immune sequencing data (dated by TCRdb to between 2015 and 2016). The full study reports these points: Four or five TRBV segments, including TRBV5-6, TRBV5-1 and TRBV20-1, were significantly more frequent in patients than controls.

These receptors' antigens are unknown. Receptor libraries were prepared by PCR. The sequencer listed for this sample is Illumina HiSeq 2500. Unique molecular identifiers were incorporated into TCR beta cDNA libraries to reduce PCR and sequencing biases. Through fastp at Q25 and MiXCR, TCRdb rebuilt clones from the public reads, retaining in-frame beta chains. Entries that share a CDR3 protein sequence are merged under the most common genes and DNA. The sample table records hundreds of thousands of distinct CDR3 sequences; roughly 46% of these occur just once. The top ten clonotypes cover under 2% of the sample. The sequencing sample was made of blood. The receptors shown here come from a girl aged 10-17 years with multiple sclerosis.

The V gene is TRBV11-2, the J gene TRBJ2-4, with 8 bases identical to TRBD2. Trimming removed 5 bases from V and 4 bases from J; junction bases left unmatched: 13. CDR1 is SGHAT and CDR2 is FQNNGV in the germline V gene. There are 17 residues in the CDR3. The CDR3 DNA follows: TGTGCCAGCAGCCGGCCAGGACGTAGCGGGAAGAAAAACATTCAGTACTTC. Its protein is CASSRPGRSGKKNIQYF.

The chain joins TRBV4-1 to TRBJ2-7; TRBD2 is a possible D gene (6 bases). Germline V gene sequence: CDR1 MGHRA, CDR2 YSYEKL. Trimming took 4 bases from V and 6 from J, leaving 16 bases between them. This CDR3 comprises 14 residues. The chain's CDR3 is CASSLGPGGCEQYF. The DNA for the CDR3 is TGCGCCAGCAGCCTCGGGCCCGGAGGGTGCGAGCAGTACTTC.

J is TRBJ2-7 and V is TRBV20-1; 7 bases fit TRBD1. Germline V lookup: CDR1 DFQATT, CDR2 SNEGSKA (reference sequence). J was trimmed by 2 bases and V by 8 bases; bases with no gene match: 9. This CDR3 is built from 13 residues. CDR3 coding DNA: TGCAGTACACACGGGGACAGCACCTACGAGCAGTACTTC. Protein sequence: CSTHGDSTYEQYF.

This clonotype was detected ten times or more. The chain joins TRBV9 to TRBJ2-7; 12 nucleotides line up with TRBD2. CDR3 length: 18 residues. CDR1 and CDR2 (germline): SGDLS, YYNGEE. V lost 3 bases, J lost 3 bases, and 13 bases stayed unmatched. The CDR3 coding sequence is TGTGCCAGCAGCGAGCCCTTACGGACTAGCGGGGTACTCTACGAGCAGTACTTC. Protein: CASSEPLRTSGVLYEQYF.

This clonotype was counted a few times. The chain is built from TRBV10-3 and TRBJ2-7, with 14 bases that match TRBD2. The length of the CDR3 is 17 residues. J lost 2 bases, V lost 4 bases, and 7 bases had no gene match. Germline CDR1 reads ENHRY; CDR2 reads SYGVKD. The chain's CDR3 is CAISGLAGGPLAYEQYF. CDR3 nucleotide sequence: TGTGCCATCAGTGGACTAGCGGGAGGGCCTCTTGCCTACGAGCAGTACTTC.

This clonotype was recorded once. V usage is TRBV4-2 and J usage is TRBJ1-1; D is ambiguous. Trimming took 0 bases from V and 1 from J, leaving 9 bases between them. The CDR3 has 15 amino acids. Germline V gene lookup returns CDR1 LGHNA and CDR2 YNFKEQ. CDR3 DNA: TGTGCCAGCAGCCAAGAAAGCCAGGCGAACACTGAAGCTTTCTTT. Residues: CASSQESQANTEAFF.

This chain uses TRBV25-1 with TRBJ1-1; D is ambiguous. Trimming stripped 6 bases from V and 4 bases from J, with 15 bases between. Germline V gene lookup returns CDR1 MGHDK and CDR2 SYGVNS. CDR3 size: 14 residues. The chain's CDR3 is CASSADLVGTEAFF. CDR3 nucleotides: TGTGCCAGCAGCGCTGACCTGGTCGGCACTGAAGCTTTCTTT.

The chain combines TRBV28 with TRBJ1-2; possibly TRBD1 for D (6 bases). Trimming cost V 8 bases and J 3 bases, with 13 bases left between them. The CDR3 is 13 residues long. The V gene's germline CDR1 is MDHEN and CDR2 SYDVKM. The CDR3 DNA sequence: TGTGCCAGCCGCGCACAGGGAGACTATGGCTACACCTTC. Protein sequence: CASRAQGDYGYTF.

The chain has TRBV6-1 and TRBJ2-7; D possibly corresponds to TRBD2 (6 bases). Germline CDR1 is MNHNS and CDR2 is SASEGT. Trimming took 5 bases from V and 5 from J, leaving 19 bases between them. This CDR3 has 15 amino acids. The chain's CDR3 is CASSSGSGYLDEQYF. The CDR3 bases are TGTGCCAGCAGTTCGGGTAGCGGCTACTTGGACGAGCAGTACTTC.

The rearrangement joins TRBV12-3 or TRBV12-4 to TRBJ2-6; unclear D gene. The CDR3 consists of 15 residues. Between the trimmed V and J ends, which lost 5 bases and 2 bases, there was a span of 10 bases. For the CDR3, the DNA is TGTGCCAGCAGTACTCACGGACCTGGGGCCAACGTCCTGACTTTC. Translated, it gives CASSTHGPGANVLTF.

In this sample, this clonotype turned up a few times. J is TRBJ2-1 and V is TRBV12-3 or TRBV12-4, with D uncertain. CDR3 length: 13 residues. Trimming shortened V by 3 bases and J by 7 bases, and 10 bases separated the two germline ends. The CDR3 spells CASSFKPTNEQFF. The CDR3 DNA reads as TGTGCCAGCAGTTTTAAGCCCACTAATGAGCAGTTCTTC.

This chain links TRBV4-2 with TRBJ2-3; TRBD2 might be the D (6 bases). Germline-derived CDR1 and CDR2 are LGHNA and YNFKEQ. This CDR3 contains 18 residues. The V end was cut by 3 bases, the J end by 0 bases, with 19 bases between. CDR3 DNA sequence: TGTGCCAGCAGCCATACAAACCTGGGAGGATCTAGCACAGATACGCAGTATTTT. Its protein product is CASSHTNLGGSSTDTQYF.

The V gene is TRBV4-1, the J gene TRBJ1-5, with D possibly TRBD1 on 6 matching bases. Between the trimmed V and J ends, which lost 6 bases and 0 bases, there was a span of 12 bases. This CDR3 is built from 15 residues. Germline V lookup: CDR1 MGHRA, CDR2 YSYEKL. This chain's CDR3 is CASSHGTFSNQPQHF. CDR3 coding DNA: TGCGCCAGCAGTCACGGGACATTTAGCAATCAGCCCCAGCATTTT.

V gene TRBV24-1 combines with J gene TRBJ2-1, with TRBD2 as a possible D gene (6 bases). Germline loops: CDR1 KGHDR, CDR2 SFDVKD. Trimming took 5 bases from V and 2 from J, leaving 12 bases between them. The CDR3 consists of 15 residues. The CDR3 loop reads CATSGGSGPYNEQFF. DNA for the CDR3: TGTGCCACCAGTGGGGGTAGCGGTCCCTACAATGAGCAGTTCTTC.

The rearrangement joins TRBV4-1 to TRBJ1-2; D gene unclear. V lost 3 bases and J 5 bases, leaving 25 bases between the germline ends. The CDR3 spans 18 residues. Germline-derived CDR1 and CDR2 are MGHRA and YSYEKL. The CDR3 bases are TGCGCCAGCAGCCATCCGGGGATCTTGCTGAGGCTTCTATATGGCTACACCTTC. This gives the protein CASSHPGILLRLLYGYTF.

The chain joins TRBV6-6 to TRBJ2-3, with D perhaps TRBD2 (6 bases). Germline values: CDR1 MNHNY, CDR2 SVGAGI (reference sequence). CDR3 length: 15 residues. V lost 5 bases, J lost 1 base, and 13 bases lay in between. CDR3 amino acids: CASSHTGAGTDTQYF. CDR3 DNA: TGTGCCAGCAGTCACACGGGAGCAGGCACAGATACGCAGTATTTT.

The CDR3, as DNA: TGTGCCAGCAGCCCCGAGAGGGTTGGGGAGACCCAGTACTTC. The encoded protein is CASSPERVGETQYF. V is TRBV4-2 and J is TRBJ2-5, with a weak D call TRBD2 (5 bases). V was cut by 4 bases and J by 5 bases, with 14 bases left in between. This CDR3 is built from 14 residues. The germline CDR1 and CDR2 sequences are LGHNA and YNFKEQ.

The chain has TRBV9 and TRBJ2-4; 10 nucleotides line up with TRBD1. The end of the DNA is better explained by TRBJ2-7, so the J call may be wrong. The CDR3 is made up of 15 amino acids. CDR1 is SGDLS, CDR2 YYNGEE, per germline. The CDR3 DNA follows: TGTGCCAGCAGCGTAGATGGACAGGGGGTGCACGAGCAGTACTTC. Translated: CASSVDGQGVHEQYF.

This chain connects TRBV24-1 to TRBJ1-1, with 9 bases fitting TRBD1. The V gene's germline CDR1 is KGHDR and CDR2 SFDVKD. The CDR3 has 17 residues. The J segment lost 3 bases and the V segment lost 7 bases, leaving 14 bases of the junction unmatched. For the CDR3, the DNA is TGTGCCACCAGCGCAGCGGGACAGGGCGACGGACACACTGAAGCTTTCTTT. Its protein is CATSAAGQGDGHTEAFF.

The chain joins TRBV6-5 to TRBJ2-7; weak D call: TRBD1 (5 bases). V lost 2 bases, J lost 1 base, and 12 bases lay in between. Germline CDR1 reads MNHEY; CDR2 reads SVGAGI. The CDR3 contains 15 residues. CDR3 bases: TGTGCCAGCAGTTACCTGGGGAAGGGGTCCTACGAGCAGTACTTC. Protein: CASSYLGKGSYEQYF.